This T cell receptor beta chain emerged from a study of cytomegalovirus exposure and HLA in healthy donors. For the study at large: A preliminary data release comprised around 90 million unique TCRs obtained from HLA-typed donors.

The V end was cut by 5 bases, the J end by 6 bases, with 16 bases between. The CDR3 has 14 amino acids. Germline assignment: CDR1 SEHNR and CDR2 FQNEAQ (reference sequence). Use of 60 Vbeta and 13 Jbeta primers characterized the PCR. Produced via immunoSEQ multiplex PCR; TCRdb's table is partial and in-frame only. The table includes more than 95,000 clones, around 78% detected once. The specimen was PBMCs. The TCR was taken from a man aged 55 to 70 in good health and CMV-seropositive. This rearrangement joins TRBV7-9 to TRBJ1-2, with D tentatively TRBD1 (6 bases). The CDR3 here is CASSHYRVENGYTF. DNA for the CDR3: TGTGCCAGCAGCCATTACAGGGTCGAGAATGGCTACACCTTC.